The 14 T cell receptor beta chains below all came from one sample that was sequenced in a study of CD8+CD57+ T cells in acquired aplastic anemia. It was genomic DNA that served as the template for profiling TCR beta VDJ and CDR3. Each CDR3 protein gets one entry after TCRdb re-called the reads with MiXCR. The table has under 200,000 distinct CDR3 sequences, roughly 45% seen once. Specimen: sorted CD4+, CD8+, or CD8+CD57+ T cells (not recorded which) from PBMCs. Receptors were obtained from a human donor in good health.

This clonotype was found many times. This chain joins TRBV14 and TRBJ1-2; TRBD1 might be the D (6 bases). Germline CDR1 SGHDN, CDR2 FVKESK. This CDR3 is 13 amino acids long. The V and J ends lost 3 bases and 5 bases respectively, with 10 bases between them. The CDR3 reads CASSQMTGYGYTF. DNA for the CDR3: TGTGCCAGCAGCCAGATGACAGGATATGGCTACACCTTC.

V usage is TRBV25-1 and J usage is TRBJ1-6, with 9 bases aligning to TRBD1. Trimming at V came to 4 bases and at J to 6 bases, leaving 10 bases not matched to a gene. The CDR3 sequence is 17 residues long. Per the germline V gene, CDR1 is MGHDK and CDR2 is SYGVNS. CDR3 sequence reads: CASSGTKGQGINSPLHF. The CDR3 DNA is TGTGCCAGCAGTGGCACAAAAGGACAGGGGATTAATTCACCCCTCCACTTT. Based on the CDR3 plus reference TRBV25-1 and TRBJ1-6, the full variable domain is EADIYQTPRYLVIGTGKKITLECSQTMGHDKMYWYQQDPGMELHLIHYSYGVNSTEKGDLSSESTVSRIRTEHFPLTLESARPSHTSQYLCASSGTKGQGINSPLHFGNGTRLTVT.

Remarks on this clonotype: Just one base apart from a much larger clone, this may be a read error. The chain recombines TRBV3-1 with TRBJ2-1; no clear D gene. V was trimmed by 4 bases and J by 11 bases, leaving 15 bases between them. Looked up from germline, CDR1 is LGHDT and CDR2 is YNNKEL (reference sequence). The length of the CDR3 is 13 residues. The CDR3 DNA reads TGTGCCAGCAGCCGACCGGCAAGGAGACAGCAGTTCTTC. Its protein product is CASSRPARRQQFF.

Here the CDR3 DNA reads TGCAGCGTTGCTCTAGGGACAGGGAACTACGAGCAGTACTTC. Amino acid sequence: CSVALGTGNYEQYF. This sequence joins TRBV29-1 and TRBJ2-7; 9 bases fit TRBD1. The V gene end was trimmed by 4 bases and the J gene end by 3 bases; junction bases not matched to a gene: 7. The CDR3 has 14 amino acids. CDR1 and CDR2 (germline): SQVTM, ANQGSEA.

This chain uses TRBV5-1 with TRBJ1-4, with TRBD1 matching 10 bases. Unmatched junction bases numbered 4, after V lost 4 bases and J lost 4 bases. CDR1 and CDR2 (germline): SGHRS, YFSETQ. CDR3 size: 15 residues. CDR3 sequence reads: CASSAGQGINEKLFF. The DNA for the CDR3 is TGCGCCAGCAGCGCGGGACAGGGGATTAATGAAAAACTGTTTTTT.

This chain joins TRBV2 and TRBJ2-7; D may be TRBD2 (6 bases). Germline assignment: CDR1 SNHLY and CDR2 FYNNEI. The ends were cut back, 11 bases at V and 0 bases at J, with 11 bases in the middle. The CDR3 is made up of 12 amino acids. This chain's CDR3 is CAGGLLSYEQYF. For the CDR3, the DNA is TGTGCCGGGGGACTGCTCTCCTACGAGCAGTACTTC.

This clonotype was seen repeatedly, ten times or more. This sequence joins TRBV10-2 and TRBJ2-2; a weak D match, TRBD1 (6 bases). Germline CDR1 and CDR2: WSHSY and SAAADI. The CDR3 contains 15 residues. The V end lost 7 bases, the J end lost 3 bases, and 15 bases lay between the germline ends. CDR3 in amino acids: CASIQGNGDTGELFF. CDR3 DNA: TGCGCCAGCATCCAGGGGAATGGGGACACCGGGGAGCTGTTTTTT.

The chain carries TRBV11-1 and TRBJ2-2; D is unresolved. Trimming took 6 bases from V and 3 from J, leaving 17 bases between them. This CDR3 contains 16 residues. Germline loops: CDR1 SGHAT, CDR2 FQDESV (reference sequence). This CDR3 is CASRLPPRADTGELFF. Written as DNA, the CDR3 is TGTGCCAGCAGGCTACCCCCAAGGGCGGACACCGGGGAGCTGTTTTTT.

This clonotype was counted many times. The rearrangement joins TRBV20-1 to TRBJ2-7; 7 bases map to TRBD1. The CDR3 length is 14 residues. Losses at the gene ends were 1 base for V and 1 base for J; bases not matched to a gene: 4. Germline V gene sequence: CDR1 DFQATT, CDR2 SNEGSKA (reference sequence). The CDR3 DNA is TGCAGTGCTAGAGGACAGGGCGATTCCTACGAGCAGTACTTC. Amino acid sequence: CSARGQGDSYEQYF.

This clonotype was counted at least ten times. This chain uses TRBV19 with TRBJ2-1; D ambiguous. Germline V gene sequence: CDR1 LNHDA, CDR2 SQIVND (reference sequence). This CDR3 region has 13 residues. Trimming removed 4 bases at V and 4 bases at J, with 8 bases between. In DNA, the CDR3 is TGTGCCAGTAGTACCCACAGATACAATGAGCAGTTCTTC. Translation: CASSTHRYNEQFF.

The V and J genes are TRBV7-9 and TRBJ2-5; 10 bases are shared with TRBD1. The CDR3 extends over 13 amino acids. With 5 bases clipped from V and 5 bases from J, the junction kept 2 bases outside the gene matches. In germline, CDR1 is SEHNR, CDR2 FQNEAQ (reference sequence). The CDR3 loop is CASSPTGGETQYF. The CDR3 DNA reads TGTGCCAGCAGCCCGACAGGGGGCGAGACCCAGTACTTC.

This clonotype was seen many times. V usage is TRBV20-1 and J usage is TRBJ2-2; weak D call: TRBD1 (6 bases). Trimming took off 5 bases at V and 2 bases at J, with 12 bases between the two ends. Germline CDR1 reads DFQATT; CDR2 reads SNEGSKA (reference sequence). The CDR3 loop spans 14 amino acids. The CDR3 DNA follows: TGCAGTGCTCGCGAAGGGGGAAACACCGGGGAGCTGTTTTTT. Translated: CSAREGGNTGELFF.

This chain joins TRBV7-3 and TRBJ2-3, with unresolved D. CDR3 length: 15 residues. Looked up from germline, CDR1 is SGHTA and CDR2 is FQGTGA. Trimming stripped 0 bases from V and 4 bases from J, with 11 bases between. The DNA for the CDR3 is TGTGCCAGCAGCTTAACGAAAATGGACGCAGATACGCAGTATTTT. Translation gives CASSLTKMDADTQYF.

This clonotype was seen ten or more times. This chain joins TRBV20-1 and TRBJ2-7; 8 nucleotides match TRBD2. Germline loops: CDR1 DFQATT, CDR2 SNEGSKA (reference sequence). CDR3 length: 12 amino acids. V dropped 3 bases and J dropped 2; count of bases not matched to a gene: 0. The CDR3 loop is CSASGRAYEQYF. The CDR3 DNA reads TGCAGTGCTAGCGGGAGGGCCTACGAGCAGTACTTC.